This T cell receptor (beta chain) was found in a study of early T cells in non-severe SARS-CoV-2 infection. The wider study: Whole-blood bulk RNA, unsorted, was sequenced, and chains were unpaired.

The protocol attached unique molecular identifiers to individual cDNA molecules. TCRdb used MiXCR to reprocess the 5' RACE reads, holding one entry per CDR3 protein. Among around 30,000 distinct CDR3 sequences listed, about 6% were seen once. CDR1 and CDR2 from the germline V gene are ENHRY and SYGVKD. Trimming cost V 5 bases and J 0 bases, with 6 bases left between them. The CDR3 loop spans 13 amino acids. This clonotype was counted at least ten times. Sequencing was carried out using whole blood. This clonotype originated in an adult who was a healthcare worker with PCR-confirmed SARS-CoV-2 infection or an uninfected control (not recorded which). The chain uses TRBV10-3 and TRBJ2-3; D gene unclear. In DNA, the CDR3 is TGTGCCATCAGTCCGACTAGCACAGATACGCAGTATTTT. Protein sequence: CAISPTSTDTQYF.